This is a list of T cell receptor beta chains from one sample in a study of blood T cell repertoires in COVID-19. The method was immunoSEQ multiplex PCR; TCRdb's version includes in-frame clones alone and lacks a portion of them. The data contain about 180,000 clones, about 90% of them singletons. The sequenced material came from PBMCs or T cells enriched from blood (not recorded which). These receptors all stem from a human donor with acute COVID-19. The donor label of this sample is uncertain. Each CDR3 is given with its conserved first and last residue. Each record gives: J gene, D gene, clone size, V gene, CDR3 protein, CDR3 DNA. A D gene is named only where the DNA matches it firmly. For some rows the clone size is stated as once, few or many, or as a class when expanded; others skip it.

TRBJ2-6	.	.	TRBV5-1	CASSPEGSGANVLTF	TGCGCCAGCAGCCCGGAGGGCTCTGGGGCCAACGTCCTGACTTTC
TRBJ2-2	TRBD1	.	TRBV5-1	CASSLGRDRVTGELFF	TGCGCCAGCAGCTTGGGCCGGGACAGGGTAACCGGGGAGCTGTTTTTT
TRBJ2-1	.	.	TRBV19	CASSIKRRSNEQFF	TGTGCCAGTAGTATAAAGAGGAGAAGCAATGAGCAGTTCTTC
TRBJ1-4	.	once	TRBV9	CASSRRQTRLPNEKLFF	TGTGCCAGCAGCCGACGACAGACAAGATTACCTAATGAAAAACTGTTTTTT
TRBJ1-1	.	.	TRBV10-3	CAISEFRRGNTEAFF	TGTGCCATCAGTGAGTTTCGCAGAGGGAACACTGAAGCTTTCTTT
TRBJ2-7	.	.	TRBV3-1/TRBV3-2	CASSQRGSSYEQYF	TGTGCCAGCAGCCAGCGGGGTAGCTCCTACGAGCAGTACTTC
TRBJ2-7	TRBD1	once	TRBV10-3	CAISSHRGQNNEQYF	TGTGCCATCAGTTCCCACAGGGGGCAAAATAACGAGCAGTACTTC
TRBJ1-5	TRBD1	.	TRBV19	CASSLGSGGNQPQHF	TGTGCCAGTAGTTTGGGTTCAGGGGGGAATCAGCCCCAGCATTTT
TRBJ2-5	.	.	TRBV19	CASSDWDSGEETQYF	TGTGCCAGTAGTGACTGGGACTCCGGTGAGGAGACCCAGTACTTC
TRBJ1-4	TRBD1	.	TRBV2	CASIPGQINEKLFF	TGTGCCAGCATCCCGGGACAGATTAATGAAAAACTGTTTTTT
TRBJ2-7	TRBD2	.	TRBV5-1	CASSLAGGVDEQYF	TGCGCCAGCAGCTTGGCCGGGGGGGTCGACGAGCAGTACTTC
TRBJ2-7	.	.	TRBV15	CATSREGQNYEQYF	TGTGCCACCAGCAGGGAGGGACAGAACTACGAGCAGTACTTC
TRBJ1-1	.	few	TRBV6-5	CASPSWGTDEAFF	TGTGCCAGCCCCTCCTGGGGGACTGATGAAGCTTTCTTT
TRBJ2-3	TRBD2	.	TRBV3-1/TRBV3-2	CASSQEPLAGGQDTQYF	TGTGCCAGCAGCCAAGAGCCCTTAGCGGGGGGGCAAGATACGCAGTATTTT
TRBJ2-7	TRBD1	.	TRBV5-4	CASSSPGQGNEQYF	TGTGCCAGCAGCTCTCCGGGACAGGGAAACGAGCAGTACTTC
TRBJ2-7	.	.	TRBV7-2	CASSPSSGRYEQYF	TGTGCCAGCAGCCCTTCGTCGGGGAGGTACGAGCAGTACTTC
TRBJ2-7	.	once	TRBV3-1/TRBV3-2	CASSQGWTSYEQYF	TGTGCCAGCAGCCAAGGATGGACTTCATACGAGCAGTACTTC
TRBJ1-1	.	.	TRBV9	CASSAVGTPNTEAFF	TGTGCCAGCAGCGCGGTCGGGACACCGAACACTGAAGCTTTCTTT
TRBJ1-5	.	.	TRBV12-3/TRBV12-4	CASSSTGPQHF	TGTGCCAGCAGCAGCACGGGGCCCCAGCATTTT
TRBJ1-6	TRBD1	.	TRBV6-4	CASSEAGGGDSPLHF	TGTGCCAGCAGTGAAGCAGGGGGCGGAGATTCACCCCTCCACTTT
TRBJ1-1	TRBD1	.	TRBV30	CASRTGAEAFF	TGTGCCTCGAGGACAGGAGCTGAAGCTTTCTTT
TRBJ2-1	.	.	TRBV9	CASSEPPDSSYNEQFF	TGTGCCAGCAGCGAGCCTCCAGACAGCTCCTACAATGAGCAGTTCTTC
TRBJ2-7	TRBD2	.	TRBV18	CASSPVGTRVYDEQYF	TGTGCCAGCTCACCTGTCGGGACTAGGGTTTATGACGAGCAGTACTTC
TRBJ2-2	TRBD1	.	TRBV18	CASSPQDRTGELFF	TGTGCCAGCTCACCCCAGGACAGGACCGGGGAGCTGTTTTTT
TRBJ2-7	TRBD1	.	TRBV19	CASSLDRVGEQYF	TGTGCCAGTAGTCTGGACAGGGTCGGCGAGCAGTACTTC
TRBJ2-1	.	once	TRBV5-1	CASSFRTDHNEQFF	TGCGCCAGCAGCTTCCGGACAGACCACAATGAGCAGTTCTTC
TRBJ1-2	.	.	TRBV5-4	CASSLAAGFNYGYTF	TGTGCCAGCAGCTTGGCGGCAGGGTTCAACTATGGCTACACCTTC
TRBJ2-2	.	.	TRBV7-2	CASSLGFQAGELFF	TGTGCCAGCAGCTTAGGTTTCCAGGCCGGGGAGCTGTTTTTT
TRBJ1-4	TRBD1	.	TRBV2	CASSLTGTGAEKLFF	TGTGCCAGCAGTTTGACCGGGACAGGGGCTGAAAAACTGTTTTTT
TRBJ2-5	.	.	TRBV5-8	CASSFLRGEGGETQYF	TGTGCCAGCAGCTTCCTGCGCGGGGAGGGGGGGGAGACCCAGTACTTC
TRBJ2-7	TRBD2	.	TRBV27	CASSSGTSGAYEQYF	TGTGCCAGCAGTTCGGGGACTAGCGGGGCCTACGAGCAGTACTTC
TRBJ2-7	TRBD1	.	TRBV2	CASDVYRGTYEQYF	TGTGCCAGCGACGTCTACAGGGGAACCTACGAGCAGTACTTC
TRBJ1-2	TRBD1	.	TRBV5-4	CASRLAGGGYTF	TGTGCCAGCAGGCTGGCAGGGGGTGGCTACACCTTC
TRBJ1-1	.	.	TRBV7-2	CASSGSRGWRGDTEAFF	TGTGCCAGCAGCGGGTCGAGAGGGTGGAGGGGAGACACTGAAGCTTTCTTT
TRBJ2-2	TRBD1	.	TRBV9	CASSVATGVNTGELFF	TGTGCCAGCAGCGTAGCGACAGGGGTTAACACCGGGGAGCTGTTTTTT
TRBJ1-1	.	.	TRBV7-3	CASSETAGDTEAFF	TGTGCCAGCAGCGAAACGGCCGGGGACACTGAAGCTTTCTTT
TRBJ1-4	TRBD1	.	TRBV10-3	CAISATGEREKLFF	TGTGCCATCAGTGCGACAGGGGAAAGAGAAAAACTGTTTTTT
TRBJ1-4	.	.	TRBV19	CASSIPRGTTNEKLFF	TGTGCCAGTAGTATCCCCCGGGGGACAACTAATGAAAAACTGTTTTTT
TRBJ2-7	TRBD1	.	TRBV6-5	CASSYSTGITAYEQYF	TGTGCCAGCAGTTACTCGACAGGGATAACTGCCTACGAGCAGTACTTC
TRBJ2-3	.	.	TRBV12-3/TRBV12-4	CASSRGTDTQYF	TGTGCCAGCAGTAGGGGAACAGATACGCAGTATTTT
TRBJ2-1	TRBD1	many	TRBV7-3	CASSSLGQGIDEQFF	TGTGCCAGCAGCTCCCTCGGACAGGGAATAGATGAGCAGTTCTTC
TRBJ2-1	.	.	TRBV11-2	CASSSTLTGLRYNEQFF	TGTGCCAGCAGCTCTACCTTAACAGGGTTAAGGTACAATGAGCAGTTCTTC
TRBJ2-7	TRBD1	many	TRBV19	CASTPTGGIGEQYF	TGTGCCAGTACCCCGACAGGGGGGATAGGCGAGCAGTACTTC
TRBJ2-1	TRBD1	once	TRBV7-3	CASSLTPTGADNEQFF	TGTGCCAGCAGCTTAACCCCGACAGGGGCAGACAATGAGCAGTTCTTC
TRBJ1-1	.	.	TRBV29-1	CSVLSARTEAFF	TGCAGCGTTTTGTCGGCGAGGACTGAAGCTTTCTTT
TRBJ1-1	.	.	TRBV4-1	CASSQDPTGLRGAFF	TGCGCCAGCAGCCAAGACCCCACAGGGCTTAGAGGTGCTTTCTTT
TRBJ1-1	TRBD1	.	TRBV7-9	CASSPGQGGTEAFF	TGTGCCAGCAGCCCGGGACAGGGCGGCACTGAAGCTTTCTTT
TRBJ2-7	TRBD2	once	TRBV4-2	CASSQVETSGATYEQYF	TGTGCCAGCAGCCAAGTGGAGACTAGCGGGGCCACCTACGAGCAGTACTTC
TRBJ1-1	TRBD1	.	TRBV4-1	CASSPQGSGTEAFF	TGCGCCAGCAGCCCACAGGGGTCCGGAACTGAAGCTTTCTTT
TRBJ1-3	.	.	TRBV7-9	CASKQGRFSGNTIYF	TGTGCCAGCAAGCAGGGAAGGTTTTCTGGAAACACCATATATTTT
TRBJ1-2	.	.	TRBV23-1	CASSPREGVYGYTF	TGCGCCAGCAGCCCAAGGGAGGGGGTCTATGGCTACACCTTC
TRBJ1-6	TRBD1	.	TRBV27	CASRNRGNSPLHF	TGTGCCAGTCGGAACAGGGGTAATTCACCCCTCCACTTT
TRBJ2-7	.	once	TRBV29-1	CSVVEGLSSYEQYF	TGCAGCGTTGTTGAGGGTTTGAGTTCCTACGAGCAGTACTTC
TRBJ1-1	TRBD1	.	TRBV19	CASGQGRAGAFF	TGTGCCAGTGGACAGGGGCGCGCAGGAGCTTTCTTT
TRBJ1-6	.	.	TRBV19	CASSIQDYNSPLHF	TGTGCCAGTAGTATTCAGGACTATAATTCACCCCTCCACTTT
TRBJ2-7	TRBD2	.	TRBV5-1	CASSSRLAGPYEQYF	TGCGCCAGCAGCTCCCGACTAGCGGGCCCCTACGAGCAGTACTTC
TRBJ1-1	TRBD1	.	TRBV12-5	CASGLGGTGGMNTEAFF	TGTGCTAGTGGTTTAGGGGGGACAGGGGGCATGAACACTGAAGCTTTCTTT
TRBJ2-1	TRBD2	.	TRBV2	CASSEGGALAGGPSRSYNEQFF	TGTGCCAGCAGTGAAGGGGGTGCACTAGCGGGGGGACCCAGCCGCTCCTACAATGAGCAGTTCTTC